A single sample gave rise to the 11 T cell receptor beta chains below, sequenced in a study of regulatory T cells in long-lasting Graves disease. Specified time point: newly diagnosed GD, antithyroid drugs for less than 3 months. Following extraction of RNA from PBMCs, that RNA was used to make the TCR library. Researchers made TCR beta libraries by using iRepertoire HTBI primers and running Arm-PCR on CDR3 regions. TCRdb itself ran the multiplex PCR reads through MiXCR, one entry per CDR3 protein. Here the sample spans some 410,000 distinct CDR3 sequences, about 15% being singletons. The same data also went into a second study, on T cells in Graves' hyperthyroidism and ophthalmopathy.

Sequencing used peripheral blood mononuclear cells (PBMCs), obtained at new diagnosis, from a patient treated with antithyroid drugs. The receptors derive from a woman aged 30 to 39 with Graves disease.

Many counts were recorded for this clonotype. This chain uses TRBV9 with TRBJ2-5, with D perhaps TRBD1 (6 bases). The CDR3 spans 15 residues. V was shortened by 3 bases and J by 2 bases, with 14 bases between the two germline ends. Looked up from germline, CDR1 is SGDLS and CDR2 is YYNGEE. The chain's CDR3 is CASSDRQDFQETQYF. CDR3 bases: TGTGCCAGCAGCGACCGACAGGACTTTCAAGAGACCCAGTACTTC.

This clonotype was seen at least ten times. This rearrangement joins TRBV12-3 or TRBV12-4 to TRBJ1-1; D remains ambiguous. The CDR3 is 13 amino acids. Trimming shortened V by 5 bases and J by 1 base, and 8 bases separated the two germline ends. The CDR3 DNA is TGTGCCAGCAGTACCGGATCGAACACTGAAGCTTTCTTT. This encodes CASSTGSNTEAFF.

This clonotype was detected once. This clone may be a read error of a much larger clone one base away. The rearrangement joins TRBV27 to TRBJ1-1; no definite D call. Trimming left V 7 bases short and J 3 bases short, with 9 bases between. Germline-derived CDR1 and CDR2 are MNHEY and SMNVEV (reference sequence). The CDR3 consists of 12 residues. The CDR3 protein is CASIGEDTEAFF. The CDR3 region has the DNA TGTGCCAGCATTGGGGAGGACACTGAAGCTTTCTTT.

This chain connects TRBV7-2 to TRBJ1-2, with D unclear. This CDR3 region has 15 residues. Trimming shortened V by 5 bases and J by 2 bases, and 15 bases separated the two germline ends. In germline, CDR1 is SGHTA, CDR2 FQGNSA. The CDR3 loop is CASSKKGGLNYGYTF. The CDR3 nucleotides read TGTGCCAGCAGCAAAAAGGGAGGATTAAACTATGGCTACACCTTC.

As for this clonotype: This may come from a read error, since a much larger clone is one base off. V usage is TRBV7-2 and J usage is TRBJ1-4; no definite D call. The CDR3 has 16 amino acids. Germline lookup yields CDR1 SGHTA and CDR2 FQGNSA. CDR3: CASSSTRPRSNENLFF. Written as DNA, the CDR3 is TGTGCCAGCAGCTCGACCCGACCGAGAAGTAATGAAAATCTGTTTTTT.

This clonotype was counted many times. The V and J genes are TRBV11-2 and TRBJ2-1; D unresolved. The CDR3 loop spans 12 amino acids. Germline loops: CDR1 SGHAT, CDR2 FQNNGV. Trimming took 1 base from V and 6 from J, leaving 4 bases between them. Here the CDR3 reads CASSLGSNEQFF. DNA for the CDR3: TGTGCCAGCAGCTTAGGCTCCAATGAGCAGTTCTTC.

This clonotype was detected a few times. V gene TRBV19 combines with J gene TRBJ1-5; D is unclear. The CDR3 extends over 15 amino acids. Trimming shortened V by 8 bases and J by 1 base, and 15 bases separated the two germline ends. Germline V CDR1 and CDR2: LNHDA, SQIVND (reference sequence). DNA of the CDR3: TGTGCCAGTCAGTTGGCGGAAAGAAGCAATCAGCCCCAGCATTTT. Translation: CASQLAERSNQPQHF. Based on the CDR3 plus reference TRBV19 and TRBJ1-5, the full variable domain is DGGITQSPKYLFRKEGQNVTLSCEQNLNHDAMYWYRQDPGQGLRLIYYSQIVNDFQKGDIAEGYSVSREKKESFPLTVTSAQKNPTAFYLCASQLAERSNQPQHFGDGTRLSIL.

This clonotype was observed a few times. The J gene is TRBJ1-5, the V gene TRBV7-9; D is unclear. Germline CDR1 SEHNR, CDR2 FQNEAQ (reference sequence). The CDR3 is 12 amino acids. The V gene lost 5 bases and the J gene lost 5 bases, with 7 bases spanning the gap. CDR3 protein: CASSGLDQPQHF. The CDR3, as DNA: TGTGCCAGCAGCGGGTTGGATCAGCCCCAGCATTTT.

This clonotype was recorded many times. The chain links TRBV11-2 to TRBJ1-2; no firm D call. The V gene lost 5 bases and the J gene lost 8 bases, with 18 bases spanning the gap. Germline-derived CDR1 and CDR2 are SGHAT and FQNNGV. The CDR3 has 14 amino acids. DNA of the CDR3: TGTGCCAGCAGCCCCATCGCTTGGAGGGAGGGCTACACCTTC. Its translation: CASSPIAWREGYTF.

This clonotype was seen many times. The chain has TRBV20-1 and TRBJ2-2, with 13 bases identical to TRBD2. In germline, CDR1 is DFQATT, CDR2 SNEGSKA (reference sequence). V shed 2 bases and J 5 bases; nucleotides not matched to a gene: 5. There are 16 residues in the CDR3. Here the CDR3 DNA reads TGCAGTGCTAGACCAGGACTAGCGGGAGAGACCGGGGAGCTGTTTTTT. Amino acids: CSARPGLAGETGELFF.

At least ten counts were recorded for this clonotype. The DNA for the CDR3 is TGTGCCAGCAGCCAAGATCTAACAGGGGGCTTCGGGTCACCCCTCCACTTT. Translating it yields CASSQDLTGGFGSPLHF. This sequence joins TRBV3-1 and TRBJ1-6; 9 positions agree with TRBD1. The V gene's germline CDR1 is LGHDT and CDR2 YNNKEL (reference sequence). Losses at the gene ends were 0 bases for V and 10 bases for J; bases not matched to a gene: 10. The CDR3 is 17 residues long.